These 27 T cell receptor beta chains originate from one sample sequenced in a study of cytomegalovirus exposure and HLA in healthy donors (dated by TCRdb to about 2017). Receptor libraries were prepared by the immunoSEQ multiplex PCR assay. For the multiplex PCR, a mixture combining 60 forward primers for TCR Vbeta segments and 13 reverse primers for TCR Jbeta segments was used. The table was pulled from immuneACCESS by TCRdb, which kept in-frame rearrangements only. Such tables lose some clones; where checked, under half of the loss comes from unresolved V genes, and the rest has no known cause. This sample comprises 100,000 to 150,000 clones, less than 80% of them detected only once. More than 3% of the sample belongs to the ten largest clones. Specimen: PBMCs. These receptor sequences come from a man aged 25-45 years in good health and CMV-seronegative.

This chain connects TRBV5-4 to TRBJ2-1, with D possibly being TRBD2 (5 bases). The CDR3 is 16 residues long. Trimming cost V 4 bases and J 2 bases, with 16 bases left between them. Germline values: CDR1 SGHNT, CDR2 YYREEE (reference sequence). CDR3 in DNA: TGTGCCAGCAGCCCCCCTGGGAGCCTGGCCTACAATGAGCAGTTCTTC. Residues: CASSPPGSLAYNEQFF.

The J gene is TRBJ1-5, the V gene TRBV6-6, with 9 bases aligning to TRBD1. V dropped 4 bases and J dropped 6; count of bases not matched to a gene: 4. CDR1 and CDR2 (germline): MNHNY, SVGAGI (reference sequence). The CDR3 length is 14 residues. The CDR3 DNA reads as TGTGCCAGCAGTTCCGCGACAGGGGGTCAGCCCCAGCATTTT. This gives the protein CASSSATGGQPQHF.

The genes are TRBV4-1 and TRBJ1-2, with D perhaps matching TRBD1 (5 bases). Trimming shortened V by 0 bases and J by 4 bases, and 21 bases separated the two germline ends. This CDR3 has 18 amino acids. Germline V CDR1 and CDR2: MGHRA, YSYEKL. The CDR3 coding sequence is TGCGCCAGCAGCCAAGATGTAAGCGGGGGAGTAAAGTTCTATGGCTACACCTTC. It encodes CASSQDVSGGVKFYGYTF.

CDR3 sequence reads: CASSSGSWGEQYF. The DNA of the CDR3 is TGTGCCAGCAGTTCGGGAAGTTGGGGCGAGCAGTACTTC. The rearrangement joins TRBV6-5 to TRBJ2-7; the D gene is possibly TRBD2 (5 bases). Looked up from germline, CDR1 is MNHEY and CDR2 is SVGAGI. The germline V and J ends were trimmed by 4 bases and 6 bases, with 13 bases remaining between them. This CDR3 is 13 amino acids long.

The gene calls are TRBV11-2 and TRBJ1-1, with D uncertain. This CDR3 region has 15 residues. Germline-derived CDR1 and CDR2 are SGHAT and FQNNGV. Between the trimmed V and J ends, which lost 1 base and 6 bases, there was a span of 15 bases. As DNA, the CDR3 is TGTGCCAGCAGCTTAGCGGTCGGGGTCGAATCTGAAGCTTTCTTT. It yields the protein CASSLAVGVESEAFF.

The genes are TRBV7-9 and TRBJ2-3, with TRBD2 matching 11 bases. With 1 base clipped from V and 4 bases from J, the junction kept 7 bases outside the gene matches. From germline, CDR1 is SEHNR and CDR2 FQNEAQ (reference sequence). The CDR3 runs 17 residues. The CDR3 is CASSLGIAGGPSDTQYF. The CDR3 coding sequence is TGTGCCAGCAGCTTAGGGATAGCGGGGGGGCCTTCAGATACGCAGTATTTT. Combining the CDR3 with reference TRBV7-9 and TRBJ2-3 gives the whole variable domain DTGVSQNPRHKITKRGQNVTFRCDPISEHNRLYWYRQTLGQGPEFLTYFQNEAQLEKSRLLSDRFSAERPKGSFSTLEIQRTEQGDSAMYLCASSLGIAGGPSDTQYFGPGTRLTVL.

The chain joins TRBV4-3 to TRBJ1-5; D remains ambiguous. CDR3 length: 16 amino acids. The V and J ends lost 3 bases and 3 bases respectively, with 15 bases between them. In germline, CDR1 is LGHNA, CDR2 YSLEER. The CDR3 is CASSQRALGVNQPQHF. The CDR3 nucleotides are TGCGCCAGCAGCCAGAGGGCACTTGGTGTCAATCAGCCCCAGCATTTT.

The chain uses TRBV7-6 and TRBJ1-4; D remains unclear. The germline V gene encodes CDR1 SGHVS and CDR2 FNYEAQ. Trimming removed 3 bases at V and 6 bases at J, with 8 bases between. This CDR3 contains 13 residues. DNA for the CDR3: TGTGCCAGCAGCTTGTCCCCGGATGAAAAACTGTTTTTT. This codes for CASSLSPDEKLFF.

As to this clone: A read error may account for a junction end that differs from germline. The V call is TRBV7-9, the J call TRBJ2-3; TRBD2 aligns across 7 bases. The CDR3 extends over 14 amino acids. Germline CDR1 and CDR2: SEHNR and FQNEAQ (reference sequence). The DNA of the CDR3 is TGTGCCAGCAGATTAGGGGAGGGGACAGATACGCAGTATTTT. As protein: CASRLGEGTDTQYF.

The V call is TRBV30, the J call TRBJ2-7; TRBD1 might be the D (5 bases). The CDR3 length is 14 residues. V gave up 6 bases and J gave up 0 bases, with 15 bases separating them. Germline-derived CDR1 and CDR2 are GTSNPN and SVGIG (reference sequence). The CDR3 nucleotides are TGTGCCTGCCGACAGAAGCTAAGCTCCTACGAGCAGTACTTC. As protein: CACRQKLSSYEQYF.

The chain is built from TRBV19 and TRBJ2-7; a possible D gene is TRBD2 (6 bases). The CDR3 is made up of 18 amino acids. The germline V gene has CDR1 LNHDA and CDR2 SQIVND (reference sequence). The V and J ends lost 8 bases and 2 bases respectively, with 28 bases between them. The CDR3 bases are TGTGCCAGTTCAACGGGACGCACGACAAGAGGACTAACCTACGAGCAGTACTTC. Its protein is CASSTGRTTRGLTYEQYF.

The chain recombines TRBV7-8 with TRBJ2-7, with TRBD2 matching 9 bases. The germline V gene has CDR1 SGHVS and CDR2 FQNEAQ. The ends lost 5 bases at V and 2 bases at J; junction bases unmatched: 10. The CDR3 length is 16 residues. This chain's CDR3 is CASSRGRGGGAYEQYF. The CDR3 bases are TGTGCCAGCAGCCGGGGGCGGGGGGGCGGCGCCTACGAGCAGTACTTC.

This clone came up once. The chain joins TRBV4-1 to TRBJ2-1, with TRBD2 matching over 9 bases. CDR1 and CDR2 from the germline V gene are MGHRA and YSYEKL. This CDR3 spans 16 amino acids. V was clipped by 2 bases and J by 8 bases; unmatched bases: 10. The CDR3 DNA follows: TGCGCCAGCAGCCAATTCGACAGCGGGGGGAGGGATGAGCAGTTCTTC. This translates into CASSQFDSGGRDEQFF.

The gene calls are TRBV25-1 and TRBJ1-2; no clear D gene. Germline V CDR1 and CDR2: MGHDK, SYGVNS. This CDR3 contains 12 residues. V gave up 4 bases and J gave up 5 bases, with 8 bases separating them. In DNA, the CDR3 is TGTGCCAGCAGTGCCGGGAGGTATGGCTACACCTTC. The encoded protein is CASSAGRYGYTF.

The chain couples TRBV7-2 to TRBJ1-1, with D possibly TRBD1 on 5 matching bases. The germline V gene has CDR1 SGHTA and CDR2 FQGNSA. This CDR3 has 17 amino acids. The V end was cut by 7 bases, the J end by 0 bases, with 21 bases between. CDR3 protein: CASNTEAGNFMNTEAFF. In DNA form, the CDR3 reads TGTGCCAGCAATACTGAGGCAGGGAATTTCATGAACACTGAAGCTTTCTTT.

The J gene is TRBJ2-7, the V gene TRBV7-8; 8 bases match TRBD1. V shed 3 bases and J 2 bases; nucleotides not matched to a gene: 6. The germline V gene has CDR1 SGHVS and CDR2 FQNEAQ. The CDR3 is 15 residues long. The DNA for the CDR3 is TGTGCCAGCAGCTTCCCGGACAGGGCACCCTACGAGCAGTACTTC. Translated, it gives CASSFPDRAPYEQYF.

The chain uses TRBV25-1 and TRBJ2-7, with 7 bases lining up with TRBD1. This CDR3 has 12 residues. CDR1 MGHDK and CDR2 SYGVNS come from the germline V gene. V shed 9 bases, J shed 7 bases, and the junction held 9 bases outside the gene matches. The CDR3 bases are TGTGCCAGTAGTTTGGACAGGACGGAGCAGTACTTC. Translating gives CASSLDRTEQYF.

This sequence joins TRBV5-8 and TRBJ1-2; D gene uncertain. Per the germline V gene, CDR1 is SGHTS and CDR2 is YDEGEE. V gave up 2 bases and J gave up 2 bases, with 10 bases separating them. The CDR3 is made up of 14 amino acids. The CDR3 nucleotides read TGTGCCAGCAGCTTACGAGGGTCGAACTATGGCTACACCTTC. Its translation is CASSLRGSNYGYTF.

This rearrangement joins TRBV18 to TRBJ1-4; perhaps TRBD1 as D (6 bases). CDR3 length: 15 residues. CDR1 is KGHSH and CDR2 is LQKENI in the germline V gene. V dropped 6 bases and J dropped 4 bases, with 15 bases sitting between them. The DNA for the CDR3 is TGTGCCAGCTCTCCAGGGGCCATAATTAATGAAAAACTGTTTTTT. This gives the protein CASSPGAIINEKLFF.

The chain joins TRBV5-6 to TRBJ1-3; TRBD1 matches 7 bases. This CDR3 is built from 15 residues. Germline CDR1 SGHDT, CDR2 YYEEEE. Trimming cost V 6 bases and J 2 bases; bases outside gene matches: 8. For the CDR3, the DNA is TGTGCCAGCACACGGGACAGACTTACTGGAAACACCATATATTTT. Translating gives CASTRDRLTGNTIYF.

This clone was detected once. The V and J genes are TRBV6-5 and TRBJ2-2; 9 bases are shared with TRBD1. CDR1 and CDR2 from the germline V gene are MNHEY and SVGAGI. This CDR3 contains 15 residues. The trim removed 8 bases at V and 4 bases at J, leaving 8 bases unmatched. CDR3 sequence (DNA): TGTGCCAGCGGTGGACAGGGGAGGAGCACCGGGGAGCTGTTTTTT. This sequence encodes CASGGQGRSTGELFF.

V is TRBV19 and J is TRBJ1-5; a possible D gene is TRBD1 (6 bases). There are 17 residues in the CDR3. V dropped 4 bases and J dropped 4 bases, with 20 bases sitting between them. Germline V gives CDR1 LNHDA, CDR2 SQIVND (reference sequence). In DNA, the CDR3 is TGTGCCAGTAGTAGGAACAGGGTTGGCACCTCAAATCAGCCCCAGCATTTT. Translated: CASSRNRVGTSNQPQHF.

The rearrangement links TRBV4-2 to TRBJ2-1, with 9 positions matching TRBD1. CDR1 and CDR2 from the germline V gene are LGHNA and YNFKEQ. Trimming removed 4 bases from V and 0 bases from J; junction bases left unmatched: 16. The CDR3 totals 20 residues. The CDR3 coding sequence is TGTGCCAGCAGCCGTACGGGGACAGGGCCCTTTCCTAGCTCCTACAATGAGCAGTTCTTC. This sequence encodes CASSRTGTGPFPSSYNEQFF.

The gene calls are TRBV6-1 and TRBJ1-2; the D is unclear. The germline gives CDR1 MNHNS, CDR2 SASEGT. The CDR3 has 11 residues. V was pared by 6 bases and J by 4 bases, with 6 bases between. CDR3 nucleotides: TGTGCCAGCAGAAACAGCTATGGCTACACCTTC. Protein product: CASRNSYGYTF.

V and J are TRBV6-6 and TRBJ2-3; 9 positions match TRBD1. The CDR3 runs to 15 residues. Trimming cost V 4 bases and J 2 bases; bases outside gene matches: 4. In germline, CDR1 is MNHNY, CDR2 SVGAGI (reference sequence). The DNA for the CDR3 is TGTGCCAGCAGTTCACAGGGGGCGATCACAGATACGCAGTATTTT. Translation gives CASSSQGAITDTQYF.

The V call is TRBV4-3, the J call TRBJ2-1; a possible D gene is TRBD2 (6 bases). CDR1 is LGHNA, CDR2 YSLEER, per germline. V lost 0 bases to trimming and J lost 8 bases, with 20 bases between them. This CDR3 has 17 amino acids. The CDR3 loop is CASSQDYYGTGTDEQFF. The CDR3 DNA sequence: TGCGCCAGCAGCCAAGATTACTACGGGACGGGGACTGATGAGCAGTTCTTC.

J is TRBJ1-2 and V is TRBV4-1; no firm D call. Germline V gives CDR1 MGHRA, CDR2 YSYEKL. Trimming removed 3 bases from V and 5 bases from J, with 13 bases in between. This CDR3 is 14 amino acids long. CDR3 protein: CASSHPTPSYGYTF. DNA for the CDR3: TGCGCCAGCAGCCACCCCACTCCAAGTTATGGCTACACCTTC.